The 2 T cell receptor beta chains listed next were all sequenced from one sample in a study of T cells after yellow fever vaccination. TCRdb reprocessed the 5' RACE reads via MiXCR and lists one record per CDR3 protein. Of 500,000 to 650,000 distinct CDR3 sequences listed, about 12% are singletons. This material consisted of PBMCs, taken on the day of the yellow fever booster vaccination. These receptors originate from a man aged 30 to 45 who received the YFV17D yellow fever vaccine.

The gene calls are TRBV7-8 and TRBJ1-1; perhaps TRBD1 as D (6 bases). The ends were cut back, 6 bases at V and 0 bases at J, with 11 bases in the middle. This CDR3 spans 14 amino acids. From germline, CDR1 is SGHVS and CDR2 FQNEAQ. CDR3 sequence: CASRAGHLNTEAFF. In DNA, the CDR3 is TGTGCCAGCAGGGCGGGACACCTGAACACTGAAGCTTTCTTT.

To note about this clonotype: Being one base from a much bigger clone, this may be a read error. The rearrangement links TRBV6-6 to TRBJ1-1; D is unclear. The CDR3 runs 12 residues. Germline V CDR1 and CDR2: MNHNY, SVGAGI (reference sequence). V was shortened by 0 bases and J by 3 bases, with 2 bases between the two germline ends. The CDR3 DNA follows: TGTGCCAGCAGTTACTCGTACACTGAAGCTTTCTTT. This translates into CASSYSYTEAFF.